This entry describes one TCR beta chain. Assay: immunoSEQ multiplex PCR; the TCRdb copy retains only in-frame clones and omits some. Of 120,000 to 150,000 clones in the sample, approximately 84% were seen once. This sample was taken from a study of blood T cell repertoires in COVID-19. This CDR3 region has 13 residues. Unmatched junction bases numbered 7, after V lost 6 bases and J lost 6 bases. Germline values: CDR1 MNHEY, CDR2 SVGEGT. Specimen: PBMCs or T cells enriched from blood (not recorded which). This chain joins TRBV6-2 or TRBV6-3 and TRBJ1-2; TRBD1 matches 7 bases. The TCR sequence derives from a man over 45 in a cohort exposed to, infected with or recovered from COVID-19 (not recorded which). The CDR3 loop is CASSRGREDGYTF. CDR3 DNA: TGTGCCAGCAGCAGGGGGAGAGAGGATGGCTACACCTTC.